This T cell receptor (beta chain) was observed in a study of technical replicates of blood from a few donors. The germline gives CDR1 SEHNR, CDR2 FQNEAQ (reference sequence). V was clipped by 4 bases and J by 8 bases, with 17 bases between them. CDR3 length: 15 residues. Only in-frame clones appear in the TCRdb table, and some are missing; sequencing was by immunoSEQ multiplex PCR. The repertoire consists of 85,000 or so clones, with approximately 93% occurring once and the leading ten covering 0.26%. The V gene is TRBV7-9, the J gene TRBJ1-4; D not resolved. Material: T cells isolated from PBMCs. This TCR was sampled from a human donor in good health. CDR3 residues: CASSSFIDLEEKLFF. The DNA of the CDR3 is TGTGCCAGCAGCTCGTTCATTGACTTAGAAGAAAAACTGTTTTTT.